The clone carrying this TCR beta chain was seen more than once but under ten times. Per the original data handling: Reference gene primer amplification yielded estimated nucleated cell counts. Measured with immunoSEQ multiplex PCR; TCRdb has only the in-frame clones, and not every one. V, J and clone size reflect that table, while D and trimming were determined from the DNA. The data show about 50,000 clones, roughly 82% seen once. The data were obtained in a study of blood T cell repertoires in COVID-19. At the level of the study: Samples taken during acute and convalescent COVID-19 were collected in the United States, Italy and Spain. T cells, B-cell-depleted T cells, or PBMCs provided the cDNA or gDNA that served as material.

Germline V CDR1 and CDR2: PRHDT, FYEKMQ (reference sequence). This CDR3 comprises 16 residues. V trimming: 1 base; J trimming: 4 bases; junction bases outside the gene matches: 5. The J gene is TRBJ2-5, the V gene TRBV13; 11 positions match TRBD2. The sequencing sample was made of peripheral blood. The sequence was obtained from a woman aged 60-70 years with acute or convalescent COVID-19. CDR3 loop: CASSLAASGGRETQYF. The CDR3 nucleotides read TGTGCCAGCAGCTTAGCGGCTAGCGGGGGGCGAGAGACCCAGTACTTC.